These T cell receptor beta chains were read from a single sample in a study of beta chain features in type 1 diabetes. Profiling relied on immunoSEQ multiplex PCR, and the TCRdb table lists in-frame clones only, not all of them. The sample gives over 150,000 clones, 7.5% to 10% of which show up once; around 0.65% is in the top ten. What was sequenced was central memory CD4+ T cells from blood. Every receptor here comes from a man aged 18-30 years in good health. Each CDR3 is given with its conserved first and last residue. The D gene is left open where the match is weak. Expanded clones are given a class, and other clones once, few, many or no size at all.

size,J,V,D,CDR3,DNA
-,TRBJ2-1,TRBV25-1,TRBD2,CASRETSGASYNEQFF,TGTGCCAGCAGGGAAACTAGCGGGGCCTCCTACAATGAGCAGTTCTTC
few,TRBJ2-2,TRBV30,TRBD1,CAWSVGQGRGELFF,TGTGCCTGGAGTGTAGGACAGGGGCGCGGGGAGCTGTTTTTT
few,TRBJ2-7,TRBV6-6,TRBD1,CASSYSGGTGSSEQYF,TGTGCCAGCAGTTACTCCGGCGGGACAGGGAGCTCCGAGCAGTACTTC
-,TRBJ1-3,TRBV18,-,CASSPETEGSGNTIYF,TGTGCCAGCTCACCAGAAACGGAGGGCTCTGGAAACACCATATATTTT
-,TRBJ1-1,TRBV15,-,CATSSGEAGTEAFF,TGTGCCACCAGCTCGGGGGAGGCGGGCACTGAAGCTTTCTTT
-,TRBJ2-7,TRBV6-5,-,CASSYSIYEGYEQYF,TGTGCCAGCAGTTACTCGATCTACGAGGGCTACGAGCAGTACTTC
-,TRBJ2-4,TRBV14,TRBD2,CASSQESTSGSGIQYF,TGTGCCAGCAGCCAAGAGAGCACTAGCGGGAGTGGGATTCAGTACTTC
-,TRBJ1-2,TRBV11-3,-,CASSRLEYGYTF,TGTGCCAGCAGCCGACTTGAATATGGCTACACCTTC
many,TRBJ2-7,TRBV7-2,-,CASSTLSVEQYF,TGTGCCAGCAGCACTCTCTCGGTCGAGCAGTACTTC
few,TRBJ2-5,TRBV7-2,-,CASSFDRQETQYF,TGTGCCAGCAGCTTCGACAGACAAGAGACCCAGTACTTC
few,TRBJ2-7,TRBV27,TRBD2,CASSQGTSGSLTREQYF,TGTGCCAGCAGTCAGGGGACTAGCGGGTCCCTTACGCGCGAGCAGTACTTC
-,TRBJ2-7,TRBV11-2,-,CASSLDRVETYEQYF,TGTGCCAGCAGCTTAGACAGGGTCGAAACCTACGAGCAGTACTTC
few,TRBJ1-5,TRBV4-3,TRBD1,CASSQRDSHYYGNQPQHF,TGCGCCAGCAGTCAACGGGACAGCCATTATTATGGCAATCAGCCCCAGCATTTT
few,TRBJ2-7,TRBV10-3,-,CAIREGHHQGGEQYF,TGTGCCATCAGAGAGGGACACCACCAAGGGGGTGAGCAGTACTTC
-,TRBJ2-5,TRBV5-1,TRBD2,CASSLVSREGETQYF,TGCGCCAGCAGCTTGGTGTCGCGGGAGGGTGAGACCCAGTACTTC
-,TRBJ2-1,TRBV6-6,TRBD2,CASRPAGNLGSEQFF,TGTGCCAGCAGACCAGCGGGAAATCTGGGCAGTGAGCAGTTCTTC
few,TRBJ2-2,TRBV5-1,-,CASNKAGTQNTGELFF,TGCGCCAGCAACAAAGCCGGGACTCAGAACACCGGGGAGCTGTTTTTT